This TCR beta chain is from a study of CD8 T cells in Susac syndrome. Broader study findings: A relatively small number of individuals underwent TCR sequencing and HLA analysis.

With random hexamers, reverse transcription was performed on roughly 0.45 to 1 ug of RNA. immunoSEQ multiplex PCR amplified TCR beta CDR3 across 54 Vbeta, 13 Jbeta. In TCRdb, the immunoSEQ multiplex PCR reads were re-called with MiXCR into one record per CDR3 protein. The data show about 71,000 distinct CDR3 sequences, 96% seen once. In regard to this clonotype: The antigen remains unidentified.

Germline V gene sequence: CDR1 SGHDT, CDR2 YYEEEE. Losses at the gene ends were 1 base for V and 8 bases for J; bases not matched to a gene: 1. This CDR3 has 14 amino acids. The sequenced target, TCR beta, came from blood CD8+ and CD4+ T cells. The chain carries TRBV5-6 and TRBJ1-6; 9 positions match TRBD1. Input material: CD4+ T cells from PBMCs. The source of this sequence is a human donor with multiple sclerosis. For the CDR3, the DNA is TGTGCCAGCAGCTTGCGGGACAGGGATTCACCCCTCCACTTT. Translating it yields CASSLRDRDSPLHF. The entire variable domain, with the rest obtained from reference TRBV5-6 and TRBJ1-6, is as follows: DAGVTQSPTHLIKTRGQQVTLRCSPKSGHDTVSWYQQALGQGPQFIFQYYEEEERQRGNFPDRFSGHQFPNYSSELNVNALLLGDSALYLCASSLRDRDSPLHFGNGTRLTVT.